This entry concerns a single T cell receptor (beta chain). The germline V gene encodes CDR1 SEHNR and CDR2 FQNEAQ (reference sequence). The CDR3 has 16 residues. Trimming removed 4 bases at V and 7 bases at J, with 19 bases between. This sample was included in a study of blood T cell repertoires in COVID-19. At the level of the study: Material from acute and convalescent COVID-19 was sourced from the United States, Italy and Spain. Sample material is recorded as cDNA or gDNA derived from T cells, B-cell-depleted T cells, or PBMCs.

In the authors' methods: Estimation of nucleated cell counts was performed using reference gene primer amplification. Libraries were prepared by immunoSEQ multiplex PCR; TCRdb keeps only in-frame clonotypes and omits some of them. The V and J calls and clone size are taken from that table; D and trimming were inferred from the DNA. The sample has around 270,000 clones; around 80% are singletons. This chain links TRBV7-9 with TRBJ2-2; a weak D match, TRBD2 (6 bases). Sample: peripheral blood. The sequence derives from a man aged 55 to 70 with acute or convalescent COVID-19. CDR3 sequence (DNA): TGTGCCAGCAGCTCGGGGTGGAGGGAATGGAGCGGGGAGCTGTTTTTT. Protein sequence: CASSSGWREWSGELFF.